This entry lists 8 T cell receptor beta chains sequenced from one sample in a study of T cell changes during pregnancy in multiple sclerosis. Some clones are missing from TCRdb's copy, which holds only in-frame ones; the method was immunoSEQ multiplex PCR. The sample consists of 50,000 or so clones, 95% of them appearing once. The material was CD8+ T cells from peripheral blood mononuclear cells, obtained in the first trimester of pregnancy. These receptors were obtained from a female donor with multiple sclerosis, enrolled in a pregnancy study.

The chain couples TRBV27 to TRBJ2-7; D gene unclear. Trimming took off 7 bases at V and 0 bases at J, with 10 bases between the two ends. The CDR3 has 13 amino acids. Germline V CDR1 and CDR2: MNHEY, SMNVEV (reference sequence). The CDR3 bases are TGTGCCAGCACCCACACGGGCTCCTACGAGCAGTACTTC. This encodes CASTHTGSYEQYF.

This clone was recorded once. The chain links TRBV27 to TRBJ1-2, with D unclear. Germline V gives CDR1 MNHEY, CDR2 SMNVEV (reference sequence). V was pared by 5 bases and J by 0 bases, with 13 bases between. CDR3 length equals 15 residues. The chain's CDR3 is CASSPRQVSNYGYTF. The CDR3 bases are TGTGCCAGCAGTCCCCGACAAGTCTCTAACTATGGCTACACCTTC.

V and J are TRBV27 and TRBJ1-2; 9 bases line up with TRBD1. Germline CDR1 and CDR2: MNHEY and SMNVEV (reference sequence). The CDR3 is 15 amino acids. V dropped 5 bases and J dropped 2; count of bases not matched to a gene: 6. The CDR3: CASSTGTGLNYGYTF. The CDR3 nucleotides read TGTGCCAGCAGTACGGGGACAGGGTTAAACTATGGCTACACCTTC.

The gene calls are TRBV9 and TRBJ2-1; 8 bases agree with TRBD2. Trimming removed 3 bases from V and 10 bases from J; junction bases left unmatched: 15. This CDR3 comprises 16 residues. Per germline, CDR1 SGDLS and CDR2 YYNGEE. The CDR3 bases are TGTGCCAGCAGCGAGGGACCAGCGGGGGCAGCAAGAGAGCAGTTCTTC. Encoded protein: CASSEGPAGAAREQFF.

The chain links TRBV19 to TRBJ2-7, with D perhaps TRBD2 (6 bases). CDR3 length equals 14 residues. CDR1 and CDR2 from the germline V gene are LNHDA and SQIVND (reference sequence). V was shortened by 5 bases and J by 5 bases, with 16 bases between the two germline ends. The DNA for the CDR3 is TGTGCCAGTAGTCTGGTAGGGACTGTGGACGAGCAGTACTTC. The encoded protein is CASSLVGTVDEQYF.

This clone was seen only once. CDR3 DNA sequence: TGTGCCAGCAGACCAGGAGGTACAGATACGCAGTATTTT. Its translation is CASRPGGTDTQYF. This sequence joins TRBV2 and TRBJ2-3, with D possibly matching TRBD2 (5 bases). V lost 6 bases to trimming and J lost 3 bases, with 10 bases between them. Germline CDR1 is SNHLY and CDR2 is FYNNEI. This CDR3 is 13 amino acids long. Complete variable domain (other parts from reference TRBV2 and TRBJ2-3): EPEVTQTPSHQVTQMGQEVILRCVPISNHLYFYWYRQILGQKVEFLVSFYNNEISEKSEIFDDQFSVERPDGSNFTLKIRSTKLEDSAMYFCASRPGGTDTQYFGPGTRLTVL.

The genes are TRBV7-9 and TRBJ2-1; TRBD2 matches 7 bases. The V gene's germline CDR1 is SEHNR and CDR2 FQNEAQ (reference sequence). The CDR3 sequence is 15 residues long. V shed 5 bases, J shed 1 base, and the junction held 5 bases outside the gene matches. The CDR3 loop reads CASSHRTRSYNEQFF. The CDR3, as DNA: TGTGCCAGCAGCCACCGGACTAGGTCCTACAATGAGCAGTTCTTC.

Here the CDR3 DNA reads TGTGCCAGCTGGCTAGTTGGTGATACGCAGTATTTT. Translation gives CASWLVGDTQYF. The chain uses TRBV7-9 and TRBJ2-3, with no clear D. Germline values: CDR1 SEHNR, CDR2 FQNEAQ (reference sequence). V shed 8 bases and J shed 6 bases, with 12 bases lying between them. CDR3 length: 12 residues.